The text below deals with one TCR beta chain. Its target is unknown. PCR used 60 Vbeta primers and 13 Jbeta primers. Under the authors' procedure: In a later analysis, of tens of millions of unique beta chains, roughly 9.9 million appeared in at least two donors. The assay was immunoSEQ multiplex PCR, and TCRdb's table has in-frame clones only and misses some. V, J and clone size reflect that table, while D and trimming were determined from the DNA. The sample shows some 190,000 clones, 75% to 90% of them seen only once. The entry originates in a study of cytomegalovirus exposure and HLA in healthy donors. Background on the study: HLA-typed donors contributed about 85 million unique TCRs, which were held in an early data release. Study-wide points: CMV serostatus was the sole immune exposure information available.

CDR3 length equals 16 residues. The V gene's germline CDR1 is MNHEY and CDR2 SMNVEV (reference sequence). Germline trimming cut 4 bases from V and 4 bases from J; bases unmatched to any gene: 10. V usage is TRBV27 and J usage is TRBJ2-3, with TRBD2 matching 8 bases. This TCR was sampled from a boy aged 2 to 10 in good health and CMV-seronegative. The sample consisted of PBMCs. The CDR3 protein is CASSSPGLERADTQYF. The CDR3 DNA reads TGTGCCAGCAGTTCACCGGGACTAGAGCGGGCAGATACGCAGTATTTT.